Listed below are T cell receptor beta chains from one sample, sequenced in a study of identifying expanded T cells in peripheral blood. TCRdb's copy holds only in-frame clones and misses some; the assay was immunoSEQ multiplex PCR. The sample carries about 80,000 clones, around 89% recorded once. The sequenced material came from blood. The receptors originated from a person between 18 and 75 years old in good health. CDR3s include the opening cysteine and the closing phenylalanine or tryptophan.

J gene,V gene,CDR3 protein
TRBJ2-1,TRBV4-1,CASSQDHGLAGGRNEQFF
TRBJ1-2,TRBV19,CASSIATGGGYGYTF
TRBJ2-5,TRBV5-1,CASSSGTAKETQYF
TRBJ2-7,TRBV6-5,CASSPRWDSAYEQYF
TRBJ1-5,TRBV2,CASTRGGGNQPQHF
TRBJ1-1,TRBV6-6,CASTGDRLFTEAFF
TRBJ2-7,TRBV19,CASSMTESYEQYF
TRBJ2-7,TRBV11-3,CASSSRIYEQYF
TRBJ2-6,TRBV6-5,CASSRTGANVLTF
TRBJ1-5,TRBV7-2,CASSSGTGGYQPQHF
TRBJ2-7,TRBV19,CASSIGSGPGMTYEQYF
TRBJ1-1,TRBV19,CASSPDYAGGTEAFF
TRBJ2-1,TRBV7-2,CASRLGYGNEQFF
TRBJ2-5,TRBV7-2,CASSLALQHQETQYF
TRBJ2-2,TRBV4-2,CASSQGTGDTGELFF
TRBJ2-2,TRBV7-6,CASSRYTPRQGRHTGELFF
TRBJ1-5,TRBV19,CASSIPMGVQPQHF
TRBJ2-1,TRBV6-5,CASSSPLAGGRNEQFF
TRBJ2-7,TRBV5-1,CASSGGGVQTLSYEQYF
TRBJ2-3,TRBV28,CASSRTVTDTQYF
TRBJ2-7,TRBV4-2,CASSQHIDSYEQYF
TRBJ2-7,TRBV28,CASTREGGNSYEQYF
TRBJ2-1,TRBV7-6,CASSLGGRNEQFF
TRBJ1-6,TRBV7-9,CASSSTVENSPLHF
TRBJ2-2,TRBV28,CASLGEGRELFF
TRBJ2-7,TRBV11-2,CASSLLYGQSYEQYF
TRBJ1-1,TRBV7-2,CASSPFRGLDTEAFF
TRBJ1-6,TRBV5-6,CASSLAPTENNSPLHF
TRBJ1-5,TRBV4-1,CASSQEWGGRQPQHF
TRBJ2-7,TRBV7-8,CASSPRQGYSYEQYF
TRBJ2-5,TRBV19,CASSTMSVPETQYF
TRBJ2-5,TRBV11-2,CASSLTDGGRTQYF
TRBJ1-5,TRBV5-8,CASSSQGRRNQPQHF
TRBJ2-7,TRBV6-6,CASSELPGQGMDEQYF
TRBJ1-2,TRBV23-1,CASSPWDSRSGYTF
TRBJ1-2,TRBV6-1,CASSVTGYGYTF
TRBJ1-1,TRBV5-4,CASSPTRPLRDTEAFF
TRBJ2-2,TRBV9,CASSSSGDYTGELFF
TRBJ2-3,TRBV18,CASSPAGRSTDTQYF
TRBJ2-2,TRBV27,CASSFAGELFF
TRBJ2-3,TRBV5-6,CASSTRRWQGTDTQYF
TRBJ2-2,TRBV7-9,CASHPGGNTGELFF
TRBJ2-7,TRBV5-1,CASSLTPGQSIPTIYEQYF
TRBJ2-7,TRBV9,CASSPAREYEQYF
TRBJ2-5,TRBV2,CATQDTAAQYF
TRBJ1-2,TRBV6-5,CASSSTSRRGYTF
TRBJ2-5,TRBV5-1,CASSLEGIQETQYF
TRBJ1-1,TRBV19,CASSIGGLGNTEAFF
TRBJ1-1,TRBV5-1,CASSLGVNTEAFF
TRBJ2-5,TRBV11-2,CASSLDGGLRGTQYF
TRBJ2-3,TRBV5-4,CASSLKTRTDTQYF
TRBJ2-7,TRBV4-1,CASSQDGKPRDEQYF
TRBJ2-5,TRBV19,CASSRGNRGSPETQYF
TRBJ2-7,TRBV28,CASTPTPGGSSGGAWREQYF
TRBJ1-4,TRBV6-5,CASSRQFTTNEKLFF
TRBJ1-2,TRBV7-6,CASSQGTDYGYTF